This T cell receptor beta chain was observed in a study of siplizumab effects on memory and regulatory T cells. This table comes from immunoSEQ multiplex PCR, and its TCRdb copy is limited to in-frame clones, with some not included. The sample has approximately 100,000 clones; about 94% are singletons. This CDR3 is 15 amino acids long. The germline gives CDR1 LNHDA, CDR2 SQIVND (reference sequence). Trimming took 7 bases from V and 2 from J, leaving 16 bases between them. The sequencing sample was made of non-Treg CD4+ T cells sorted from blood. The chain has TRBV19 and TRBJ2-3; a weak D match, TRBD2 (7 bases). This TCR came from a human donor in good health. Here the CDR3 DNA reads TGTGCCAGTACCCTAGGGGGGGGTCTCACAGATACGCAGTATTTT. Translated, it gives CASTLGGGLTDTQYF.